The 3 T cell receptor beta chains presented below share a single source sample, sequenced in a study of cytomegalovirus exposure and HLA in healthy donors. Researchers ran the PCR with 60 Vbeta and 13 Jbeta primers. TCRdb's copy holds only in-frame clones and misses some; the assay was immunoSEQ multiplex PCR. Of roughly 200,000 clones in the sample, 78% were seen once. Sequenced sample: PBMCs. Receptors originate from a female donor in good health and CMV-seronegative.

The sample holds a few counts of this clone. A read error may be the cause here, since a much bigger clone is one base away. This chain connects TRBV11-2 to TRBJ2-7; D may be TRBD1 (5 bases). CDR1 is SGHAT and CDR2 is FQNNGV in the germline V gene. The CDR3 runs 13 residues. V lost 3 bases and J 0 bases, leaving 6 bases between the germline ends. CDR3 sequence reads: CASSFDSSYEQYF. The CDR3 coding sequence is TGTGCCAGCAGCTTTGACAGCTCCTACGAGCAGTACTTC.

This chain uses TRBV5-6 with TRBJ2-1, with 14 bases lining up with TRBD2. The germline gives CDR1 SGHDT, CDR2 YYEEEE. V dropped 0 bases and J dropped 7; count of bases not matched to a gene: 3. The CDR3 sequence is 16 residues long. CDR3 protein: CASSLGLAGGPNEQFF. The CDR3 DNA is TGTGCCAGCAGCTTGGGACTAGCGGGGGGGCCGAATGAGCAGTTCTTC.

J is TRBJ2-1 and V is TRBV5-6; D unresolved. V shed 3 bases and J shed 4 bases, with 2 bases lying between them. CDR3 length equals 11 residues. Germline loops: CDR1 SGHDT, CDR2 YYEEEE. The CDR3 is CASSSYNEQFF. CDR3 nucleotides: TGTGCCAGCAGCTCTTACAATGAGCAGTTCTTC.